Listed here are 6 T cell receptor beta chains from one sample, sequenced in a study of tumor-infiltrating lymphocytes in primary liver carcinoma. Using a constant-region primer together with ProtoScript II reverse transcriptase, TCR beta cDNA was made from around 0.55 ug of total RNA. Researchers made the TCR beta libraries by running three nested multiplex PCR rounds with slightly modified ARM-PCR. The opening two PCR rounds, around 10 cycles each, paired TRBV1-TRBV30 forward primers with a C-beta reverse primer. TCRdb re-called the multiplex PCR reads with MiXCR, one entry per CDR3 protein. The data contain under 50,000 distinct CDR3 sequences, 71% of them singletons. For each extraction, RNA and DNA were obtained together from about 20-30 mg of unsorted bulk tissue. Sequencing input: liver tumor tissue from sampling region 5. Noted subset: tumor region T5, tumor centre. The receptors were sampled from a man between 40 and 49 years old with primary liver carcinoma and hepatitis B virus infection.

To note about this clonotype: Likely a read error: the CDR3 ends without its conserved phenylalanine or tryptophan. This chain connects TRBV11-2 to TRBJ2-3; 9 bases are shared with TRBD2. Per germline, CDR1 SGHAT and CDR2 FQNNGV. The CDR3 consists of 15 residues. The CDR3 coding sequence is TGTGCCAACAGCGATAGCGGGAGATTTACAGATACGCAGTATTCT. Translating gives CANSDSGRFTDTQYS.

J is TRBJ1-6 and V is TRBV6-6, with 9 bases lining up with TRBD1. Germline V gives CDR1 MNHNY, CDR2 SVGAGI (reference sequence). V was pared by 9 bases and J by 7 bases, with 13 bases of the junction left unmatched. CDR3 length: 16 amino acids. CDR3 sequence reads: CASGPPDRGENSPLHF. The CDR3 bases are TGTGCCAGTGGACCACCGGACAGGGGAGAAAATTCACCCCTCCACTTT.

A word on this clonotype: This sequence may be a read error, since a much larger clone differs from it by one base. The genes are TRBV5-1 and TRBJ2-6; the D gene is possibly TRBD1 (5 bases). In germline, CDR1 is SGHRS, CDR2 YFSETQ. The CDR3 has 14 residues. The V end was cut by 10 bases, the J end by 4 bases, with 15 bases between. The CDR3 region has the DNA TGCGCCCCCCTTGGGGCGGAGGGGGCCAACGTCCTGACTTTC. Protein product: CAPLGAEGANVLTF.

As regards this clonotype: A read error may account for a junction end that differs from germline. This chain uses TRBV2 with TRBJ2-7, with D uncertain. This CDR3 has 13 amino acids. Germline V gene sequence: CDR1 SNHLY, CDR2 FYNNEI. The CDR3 nucleotides read TGTGCCACGACCGACACCGCAACCTACGAGCAGTGCTTC. This sequence encodes CATTDTATYEQCF.

There are many counts of this clonotype. The DNA of the CDR3 is TGCAGCGGCGGGGAGTCCTACGAGCAGTACTTC. Translating gives CSGGESYEQYF. This chain connects TRBV29-1 to TRBJ2-7; weak D call: TRBD2 (6 bases). The CDR3 extends over 11 amino acids. The V gene lost 7 bases and the J gene lost 1 base, with 8 bases spanning the gap. Germline CDR1 is SQVTM and CDR2 is ANQGSEA.

This clonotype was counted between two and nine times. The chain has TRBV24-1 and TRBJ1-2, with unresolved D. V was clipped by 5 bases and J by 4 bases, with 7 bases between them. CDR3 size: 12 residues. CDR1 is KGHDR and CDR2 is SFDVKD in the germline V gene. The CDR3 loop is CATSAGSYGYTF. CDR3 nucleotide sequence: TGTGCCACCAGTGCGGGCAGCTATGGCTACACCTTC.